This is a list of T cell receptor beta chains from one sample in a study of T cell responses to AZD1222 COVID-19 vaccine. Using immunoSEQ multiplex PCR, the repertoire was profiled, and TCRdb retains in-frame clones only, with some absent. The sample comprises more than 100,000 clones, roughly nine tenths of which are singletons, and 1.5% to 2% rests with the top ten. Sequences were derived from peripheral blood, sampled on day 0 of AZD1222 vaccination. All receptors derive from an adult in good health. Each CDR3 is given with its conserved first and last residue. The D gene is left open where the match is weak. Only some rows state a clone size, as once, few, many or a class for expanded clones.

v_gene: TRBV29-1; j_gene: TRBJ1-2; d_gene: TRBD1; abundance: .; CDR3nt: TGCAGCGTTGCCCCACAGGGGATGGTTGGCTACACCTTC; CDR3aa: CSVAPQGMVGYTF
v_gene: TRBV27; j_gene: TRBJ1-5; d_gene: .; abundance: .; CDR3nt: TGTGCCAGCAGTCCCCGACAGGAAAATCAGCCCCAGCATTTT; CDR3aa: CASSPRQENQPQHF
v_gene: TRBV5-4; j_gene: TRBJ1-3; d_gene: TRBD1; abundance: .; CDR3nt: TGTGCCAGCAGCTTAGAACAGGGGCTAAACACCATATATTTT; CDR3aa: CASSLEQGLNTIYF
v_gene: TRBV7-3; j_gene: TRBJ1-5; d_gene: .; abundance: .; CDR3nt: TGTGCCAGCAGCCTACAGAAGCAGCCCCAGCATTTT; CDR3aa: CASSLQKQPQHF
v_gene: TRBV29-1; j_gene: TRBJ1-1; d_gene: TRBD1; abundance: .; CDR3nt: TGCAGCTCCGGGACAGGGGAGGCCACTGAAGCTTTCTTT; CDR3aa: CSSGTGEATEAFF
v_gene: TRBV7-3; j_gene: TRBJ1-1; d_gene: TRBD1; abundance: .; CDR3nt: TGTGCCAGCAGCTTAGACAGGGCGGGGAACACTGAAGCTTTCTTT; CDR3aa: CASSLDRAGNTEAFF
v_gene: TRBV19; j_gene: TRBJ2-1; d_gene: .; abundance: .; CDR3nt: TGTGCCAGTAGTGTACAGCTACGGGTAGCCAATGAGCAGTTCTTC; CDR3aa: CASSVQLRVANEQFF
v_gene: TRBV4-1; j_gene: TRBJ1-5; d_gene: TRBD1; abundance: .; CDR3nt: TGCGCCAGCAGCCAAGATCCAGGGGGACTTAGCAATCAGCCCCAGCATTTT; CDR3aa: CASSQDPGGLSNQPQHF
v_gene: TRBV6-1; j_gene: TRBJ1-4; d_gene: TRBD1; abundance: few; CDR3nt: TGTGCCAGCAGTGAAGCCCCGGGACAGGGGCATGAAAAACTGTTTTTT; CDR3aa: CASSEAPGQGHEKLFF
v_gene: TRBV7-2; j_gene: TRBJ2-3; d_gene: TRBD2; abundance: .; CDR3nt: TGTGCCAGCAGCCTAACTAGCGGGAGGACAGATACGCAGTATTTT; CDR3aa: CASSLTSGRTDTQYF
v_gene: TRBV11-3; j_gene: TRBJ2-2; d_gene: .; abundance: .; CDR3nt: TGTGCCAGCAGCATCGCCCACACCGGGGAGCTGTTTTTT; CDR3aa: CASSIAHTGELFF
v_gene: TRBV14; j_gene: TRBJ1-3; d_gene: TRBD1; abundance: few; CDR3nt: TGTGCCAGCAGCCGCGGCTTCACCGGGACAGGGACTGGAAACACCATATATTTT; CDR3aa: CASSRGFTGTGTGNTIYF
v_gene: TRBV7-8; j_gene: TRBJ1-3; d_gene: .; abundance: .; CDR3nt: TGTGCCAGCAGCTTAGTAGGGTTCGGTGGAAACACCATATATTTT; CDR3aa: CASSLVGFGGNTIYF
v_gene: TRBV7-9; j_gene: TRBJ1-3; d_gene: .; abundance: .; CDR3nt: TGTGCCAGCAGCTCAGTCTCGGGCGGAAACACCATATATTTT; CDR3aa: CASSSVSGGNTIYF
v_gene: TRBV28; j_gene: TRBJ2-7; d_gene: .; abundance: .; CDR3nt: TGTGCCAGCAGTGAAACGGGACAAACGGACCAGCAGTACTTC; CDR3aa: CASSETGQTDQQYF
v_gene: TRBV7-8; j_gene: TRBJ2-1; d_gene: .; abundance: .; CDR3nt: TGTGCCAGCAGCCCCGGGGAATACAATGAGCAGTTCTTC; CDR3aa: CASSPGEYNEQFF
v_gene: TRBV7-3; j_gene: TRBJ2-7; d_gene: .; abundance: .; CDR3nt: TGTGCCAGCAGAATCCGGGACTGGTCCTCCTACGAGCAGTACTTC; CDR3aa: CASRIRDWSSYEQYF
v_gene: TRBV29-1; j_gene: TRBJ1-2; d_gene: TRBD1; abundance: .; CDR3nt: TGCAGCGTTGAGGGGACAGCCCAGGTTAACTATGGCTACACCTTC; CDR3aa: CSVEGTAQVNYGYTF
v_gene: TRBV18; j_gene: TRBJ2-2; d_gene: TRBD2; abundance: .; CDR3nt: TGTGCCAGCTCACCATTGCCCCCGACTAGCAGGAACACCGGGGAGCTGTTTTTT; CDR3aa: CASSPLPPTSRNTGELFF
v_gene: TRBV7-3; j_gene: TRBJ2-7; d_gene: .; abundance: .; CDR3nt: TGTGCCAGCAGCTTAAATAGGGATTCCTACGAGCAGTACTTC; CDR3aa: CASSLNRDSYEQYF
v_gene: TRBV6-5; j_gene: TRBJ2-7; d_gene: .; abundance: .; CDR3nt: TGTGCCAGCAGTTACTGGTCCCGGGACATGTACGAGCAGTACTTC; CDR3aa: CASSYWSRDMYEQYF
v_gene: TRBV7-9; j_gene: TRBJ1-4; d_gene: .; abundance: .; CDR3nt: TGTGCCAGCAGCTTAGGGGGCCTCACAACTAATGAAAAACTGTTTTTT; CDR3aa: CASSLGGLTTNEKLFF
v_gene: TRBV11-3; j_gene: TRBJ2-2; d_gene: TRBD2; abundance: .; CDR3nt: TGTGCCAGCAGCCTTCGGGTAGCGGGGGGAGGAATGACCGGGGAGCTGTTTTTT; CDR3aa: CASSLRVAGGGMTGELFF
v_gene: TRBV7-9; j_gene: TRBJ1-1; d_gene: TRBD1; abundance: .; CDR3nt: TGTGCCAGCAGCTCATATTTACAGGGGGCTACTGAAGCTTTCTTT; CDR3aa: CASSSYLQGATEAFF
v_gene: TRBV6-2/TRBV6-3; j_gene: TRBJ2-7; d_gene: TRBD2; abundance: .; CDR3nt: TGTGCCAGCAGTTCCACTAGCGGGGGGGCCTACGAGCAGTACTTC; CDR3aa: CASSSTSGGAYEQYF
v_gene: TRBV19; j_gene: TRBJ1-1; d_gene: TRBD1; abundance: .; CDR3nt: TGTGCCAGTAGTAAGGGACAGGGGACCCAGACTGTTAGAGGGACTGAAGCTTTCTTT; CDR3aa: CASSKGQGTQTVRGTEAFF
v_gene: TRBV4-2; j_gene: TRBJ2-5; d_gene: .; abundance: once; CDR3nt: TGTGCCAGCAGCCAAGGATCTTCGGGGCAAGAGACCCAGTACTTC; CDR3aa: CASSQGSSGQETQYF
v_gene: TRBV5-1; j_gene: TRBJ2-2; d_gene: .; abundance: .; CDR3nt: TGCGCCAGCAGCTTGGGACAGGGACTAACCGGGGAGCTGTTTTTT; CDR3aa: CASSLGQGLTGELFF
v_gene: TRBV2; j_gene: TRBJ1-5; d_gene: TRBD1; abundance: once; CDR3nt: TGTGCCAGCAGTGTGGGACAGCTACATTATAGCAATCAGCCCCAGCATTTT; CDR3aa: CASSVGQLHYSNQPQHF
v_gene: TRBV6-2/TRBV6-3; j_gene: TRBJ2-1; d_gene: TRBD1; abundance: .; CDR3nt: TGTGCCAGCAGTCGCCGGGACAGCAACAATGAGCAGTTCTTC; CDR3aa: CASSRRDSNNEQFF
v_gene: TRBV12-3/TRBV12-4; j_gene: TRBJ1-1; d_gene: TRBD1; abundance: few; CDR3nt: TGTGCCAGCAGTTTACAGGGGGACACTGAAGCTTTCTTT; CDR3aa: CASSLQGDTEAFF
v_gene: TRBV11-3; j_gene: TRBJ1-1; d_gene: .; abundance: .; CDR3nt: TGTGCCAGCAGCTTAGACGGGGGGCGAACTGAAGCTTTCTTT; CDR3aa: CASSLDGGRTEAFF
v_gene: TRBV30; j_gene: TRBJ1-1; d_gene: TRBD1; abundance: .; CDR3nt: TGTGCCTGGAGTGTACGAGGGACAGGGGGAAACTGGAACACTGAAGCTTTCTTT; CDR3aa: CAWSVRGTGGNWNTEAFF
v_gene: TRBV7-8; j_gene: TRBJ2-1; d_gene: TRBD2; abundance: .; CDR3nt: TGTGCCAGCAGCGAGAGACTAGCGGGAGACCCTTTCGGTGAGCAGTTCTTC; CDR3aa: CASSERLAGDPFGEQFF
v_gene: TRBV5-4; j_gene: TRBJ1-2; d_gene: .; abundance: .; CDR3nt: TGTGCCAGCACCTCATGGGGGGGCGCGTATGGCTACACCTTC; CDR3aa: CASTSWGGAYGYTF
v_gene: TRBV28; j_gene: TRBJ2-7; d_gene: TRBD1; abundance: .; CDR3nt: TGTGCCAGCAGCACCGGGGGACAGGGGTCCTACGAGCAGTACTTC; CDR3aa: CASSTGGQGSYEQYF
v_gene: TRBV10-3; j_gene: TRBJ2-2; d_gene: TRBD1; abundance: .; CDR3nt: TGTGCCATCAGTCCCTTCACCGGGACAGCGAACACCGGGGAGCTGTTTTTT; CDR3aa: CAISPFTGTANTGELFF
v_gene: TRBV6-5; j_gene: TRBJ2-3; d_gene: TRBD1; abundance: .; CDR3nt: TGTGCCAGCAGTTACTCGGGCAGGGGGCAGGCAGATACGCAGTATTTT; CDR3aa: CASSYSGRGQADTQYF
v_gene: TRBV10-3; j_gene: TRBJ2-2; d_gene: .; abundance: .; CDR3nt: TGTGCCATCAGTGAGTCGACTCGAGGGATTGCCACCGGGGAGCTGTTTTTT; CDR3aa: CAISESTRGIATGELFF
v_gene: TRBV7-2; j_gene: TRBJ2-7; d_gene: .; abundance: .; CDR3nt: TGTGCCAGCAGCCCAGGACTCCGCTACGAGCAGTACTTC; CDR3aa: CASSPGLRYEQYF
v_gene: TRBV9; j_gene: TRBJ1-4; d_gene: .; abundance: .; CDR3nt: TGTGCCAGCAGCGTAGGGGGGGCAGGTGAAAAACTGTTTTTT; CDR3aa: CASSVGGAGEKLFF
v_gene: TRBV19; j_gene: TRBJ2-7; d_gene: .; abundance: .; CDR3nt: TGTGCCAGCGTGGGGGCAGCCTACGAGCAGTACTTC; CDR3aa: CASVGAAYEQYF
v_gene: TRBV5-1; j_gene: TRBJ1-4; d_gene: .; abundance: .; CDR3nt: TGCGCCACCCAGCCCGGGCCTGGTGAAAAACTGTTTTTT; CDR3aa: CATQPGPGEKLFF
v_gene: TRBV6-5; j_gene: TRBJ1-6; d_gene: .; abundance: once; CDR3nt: TGTGCCAGCAGTTACTCGCGGACAGACGTCTATTCACCCCTCCACTTT; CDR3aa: CASSYSRTDVYSPLHF
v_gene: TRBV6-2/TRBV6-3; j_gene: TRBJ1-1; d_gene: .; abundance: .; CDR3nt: TGTGCCAGCAGTCGTTCCATGTCCGAAGCTTTCTTT; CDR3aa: CASSRSMSEAFF
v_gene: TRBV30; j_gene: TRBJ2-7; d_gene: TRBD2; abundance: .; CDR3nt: TGTGCCTGGAGTCCCCTGACTAGCGGGGGACCCTACGAGCAGTACTTC; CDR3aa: CAWSPLTSGGPYEQYF
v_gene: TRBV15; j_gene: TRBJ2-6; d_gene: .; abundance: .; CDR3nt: TGTGCCACCAGCAGGGACAACTCTGGGGCCAACGTCCTGACTTTC; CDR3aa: CATSRDNSGANVLTF
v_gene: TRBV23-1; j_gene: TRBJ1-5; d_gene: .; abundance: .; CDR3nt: TGCGCCAGCAGTCAATCGAATCAGCCCCAGCATTTT; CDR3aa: CASSQSNQPQHF
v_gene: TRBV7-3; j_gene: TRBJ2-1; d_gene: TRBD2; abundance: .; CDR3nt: TGTGCCAGCAGCTCCCCCAACTTGCGGGAGGGCGAGTCGGGCTCCTACAATGAGCAGTTCTTC; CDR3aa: CASSSPNLREGESGSYNEQFF